These T cell receptor beta chains were read from a single sample in a study of Ad26.COV2.S vaccination and SARS-CoV-2 variants. Produced via immunoSEQ multiplex PCR; TCRdb's table is partial and in-frame only. The sample lists roughly 240,000 clones; around 89% were seen once. Sequenced here: peripheral blood, sampled in a trial of Ad26.COV2.S vaccine versus placebo. The source is a person aged 18-60 years who received the Ad26.COV2.S COVID-19 vaccine or a placebo. Each CDR3 is given with its conserved first and last residue. The D gene is left open where the match is weak. Not every row has a clone size; where given, it reads once, few, many or a size class.

TRBJ2-5,.,TRBV28,.,TGTGCCAGCAGTCCGTCGGCCCACCCGGAGACCCAGTACTTC,CASSPSAHPETQYF
TRBJ1-5,.,TRBV5-6,few,TGTGCCAGCAGCTTTTCGGGAGGATGGGCGCCCCAGCATTTT,CASSFSGGWAPQHF
TRBJ2-3,TRBD2,TRBV10-2,.,TGCGCCAGCAGTGGTGGACTAGCGGGGGGCACAGATACGCAGTATTTT,CASSGGLAGGTDTQYF
TRBJ2-7,.,TRBV24-1,.,TGTGCCACCAGTGCTGGCGGCGGGGTGCAGTACTTC,CATSAGGGVQYF
TRBJ2-3,TRBD1,TRBV2,.,TGTGCCAGCAGCGGACAGGTGGCAGATACGCAGTATTTT,CASSGQVADTQYF
TRBJ1-4,TRBD1,TRBV28,.,TGTGCCAGCAGAGAAACAGGGGGCCCTAATGAAAAACTGTTTTTT,CASRETGGPNEKLFF
TRBJ2-1,.,TRBV12-3/TRBV12-4,.,TGTGCCAGCAGTCCCCGGTATGAGCAGTTCTTC,CASSPRYEQFF
TRBJ1-1,TRBD1,TRBV6-2/TRBV6-3,.,TGTGCCAGCAGTTTCTCCGGGACAGGGAACACTGAAGCTTTCTTT,CASSFSGTGNTEAFF
TRBJ1-2,.,TRBV19,.,TGTGCCAGTAAACGCCCAAGGTTGTCGGACGGGGCTAACTATGGCTACACCTTC,CASKRPRLSDGANYGYTF
TRBJ2-3,TRBD2,TRBV4-2,.,TGTGCCAGCAGCCAAGGTCTAGCGGGAGGAACAGATACGCAGTATTTT,CASSQGLAGGTDTQYF
TRBJ2-7,TRBD1,TRBV24-1,.,TGTGCCACCAAGAATTTATGGGACAGCTCCTACGAGCAGTACTTC,CATKNLWDSSYEQYF
TRBJ1-1,.,TRBV11-2,few,TGTGCCAGCAGCCCCTGGCCCCGGGGCGGGAGCACTGAAGCTTTCTTT,CASSPWPRGGSTEAFF
TRBJ2-7,.,TRBV5-1,.,TGCGCCAGCAGCTTGCAGACAGGATCATACGAGCAGTACTTC,CASSLQTGSYEQYF
TRBJ2-1,TRBD2,TRBV2,.,TGTGCCAGCAGTCTTGGGACTAGCCGGAGCTCCTACAATGAGCAGTTCTTC,CASSLGTSRSSYNEQFF
TRBJ2-1,TRBD2,TRBV27,.,TGTGCCAGCAGTTTGATGACTAGCGGGGGGGCCAATGAGCAGTTCTTC,CASSLMTSGGANEQFF
TRBJ1-1,.,TRBV7-9,.,TGTGCCAGCGTATCTATCGGACTGAACACTGAAGCTTTCTTT,CASVSIGLNTEAFF
TRBJ1-3,.,TRBV18,few,TGTGCCAGCTCAACCGATACGGCTCTTTACTCTGGAAACACCATATATTTT,CASSTDTALYSGNTIYF
TRBJ2-7,.,TRBV5-1,few,TGCGCCAGCAGCTTGGAGGCGGGGACCTACGAGCAGTACTTC,CASSLEAGTYEQYF
TRBJ2-5,.,TRBV11-2,.,TGTGCCAGCAGCTTAAGGCTCAAGATCCCCCAAGAGACCCAGTACTTC,CASSLRLKIPQETQYF
TRBJ2-5,.,TRBV5-4,.,TGTGCCAGCAGCTTGGGCGGGGAAGAGACCCAGTACTTC,CASSLGGEETQYF
TRBJ1-6,TRBD1,TRBV30,.,TGTGCCTGGAAAGAGACAGGGGAGTCCTATAATTCACCCCTCCACTTT,CAWKETGESYNSPLHF
TRBJ2-3,TRBD1,TRBV5-1,.,TGCGCCAGCAGTTTTCGGGACAGGGAGGTAGATACGCAGTATTTT,CASSFRDREVDTQYF
TRBJ2-7,TRBD1,TRBV10-3,.,TGTGCCATCAGTGCCCCCGACAGGGACAACGAGCAGTACTTC,CAISAPDRDNEQYF
TRBJ2-3,TRBD1,TRBV5-4,once,TGTGCCAGCAGCTGGGAAGACAGGGGCTCAGATACGCAGTATTTT,CASSWEDRGSDTQYF
TRBJ1-2,TRBD1,TRBV6-1,.,TGTGCCAGCAGTGCAATTACTACAGGGGGCCACTATGGCTACACCTTC,CASSAITTGGHYGYTF
TRBJ2-7,TRBD1,TRBV7-2,.,TGTGCCAGCAGCTTAGTCCGCCTACAGGGGGCGCTTGGCTACGAGCAGTACTTC,CASSLVRLQGALGYEQYF
TRBJ2-5,.,TRBV6-6,.,TGTGCCACCGAACCTACAGGGTCGGCAGAGACCCAGTACTTC,CATEPTGSAETQYF
TRBJ2-1,.,TRBV6-4,once,TGTGCCAGCAACCTGACCGGGACCGGGGTTTACAATGAGCAGTTCTTC,CASNLTGTGVYNEQFF
TRBJ2-3,TRBD2,TRBV13,once,TGTGCCAGCAGCCATAGACCCGAGCGGGGTTACACCACAGATACGCAGTATTTT,CASSHRPERGYTTDTQYF
TRBJ2-7,TRBD2,TRBV10-3,once,TGTGCCATCAGGGACCGGCTAGCGGGGGGCCCTAGCTCCTACGAGCAGTACTTC,CAIRDRLAGGPSSYEQYF
TRBJ1-2,.,TRBV9,.,TGTGCCAGCAGCCCCCTCGGGATAGGTGGCTATGGCTACACCTTC,CASSPLGIGGYGYTF
TRBJ2-1,TRBD2,TRBV2,.,TGTGCCAGCACTACTAGCGAGTACAATGAGCAGTTCTTC,CASTTSEYNEQFF
TRBJ2-3,.,TRBV11-2,.,TGTGCCAGCGGGCCCGTTCCTAGCACAGATACGCAGTATTTT,CASGPVPSTDTQYF